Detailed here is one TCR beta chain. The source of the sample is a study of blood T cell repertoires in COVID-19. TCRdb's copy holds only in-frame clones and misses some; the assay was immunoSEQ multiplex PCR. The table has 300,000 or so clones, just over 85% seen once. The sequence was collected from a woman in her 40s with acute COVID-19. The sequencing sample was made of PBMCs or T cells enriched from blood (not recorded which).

The CDR3, as DNA: TGTGCCAGCAGTTCCCTCGGGGGAACTGAAGCTTTCTTT. Translation: CASSSLGGTEAFF. The chain is built from TRBV6-5 and TRBJ1-1, with D maybe TRBD1 (5 bases). The CDR3 runs to 13 residues. Trimming shortened V by 4 bases and J by 5 bases, and 11 bases separated the two germline ends. Germline V gene lookup returns CDR1 MNHEY and CDR2 SVGAGI.